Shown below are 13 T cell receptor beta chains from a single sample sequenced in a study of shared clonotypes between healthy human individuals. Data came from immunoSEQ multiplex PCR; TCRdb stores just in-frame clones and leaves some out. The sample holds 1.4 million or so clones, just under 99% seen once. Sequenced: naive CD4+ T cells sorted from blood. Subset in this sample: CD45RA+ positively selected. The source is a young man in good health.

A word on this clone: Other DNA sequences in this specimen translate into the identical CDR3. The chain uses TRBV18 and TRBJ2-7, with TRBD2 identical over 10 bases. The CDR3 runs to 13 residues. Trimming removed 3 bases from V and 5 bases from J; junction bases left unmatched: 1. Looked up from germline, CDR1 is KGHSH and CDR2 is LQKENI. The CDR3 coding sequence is TGTGCCAGCTCACCCGGGACTAGCGACGAGCAGTACTTC. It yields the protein CASSPGTSDEQYF.

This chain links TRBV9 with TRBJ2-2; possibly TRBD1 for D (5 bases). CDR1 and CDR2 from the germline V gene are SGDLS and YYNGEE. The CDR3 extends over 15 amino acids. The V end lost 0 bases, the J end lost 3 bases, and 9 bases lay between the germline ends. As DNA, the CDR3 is TGTGCCAGCAGCGTAGAGGTAGGGGACACCGGGGAGCTGTTTTTT. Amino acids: CASSVEVGDTGELFF.

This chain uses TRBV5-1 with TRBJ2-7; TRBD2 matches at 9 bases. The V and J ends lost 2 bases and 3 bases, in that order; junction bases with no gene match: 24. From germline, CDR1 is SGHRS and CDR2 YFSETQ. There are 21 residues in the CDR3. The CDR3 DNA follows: TGCGCCAGCAGCTTCGATGGGTCCGGGACTAGCTGGTCTCCTGTCTACTACGAGCAGTACTTC. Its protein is CASSFDGSGTSWSPVYYEQYF.

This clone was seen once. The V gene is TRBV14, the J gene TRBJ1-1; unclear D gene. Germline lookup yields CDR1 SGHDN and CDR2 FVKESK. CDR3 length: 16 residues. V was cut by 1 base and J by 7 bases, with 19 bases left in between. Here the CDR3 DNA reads TGTGCCAGCAGCCAAGCGGTACGGACCCCCCCCCTTGAAGCTTTCTTT. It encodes CASSQAVRTPPLEAFF.

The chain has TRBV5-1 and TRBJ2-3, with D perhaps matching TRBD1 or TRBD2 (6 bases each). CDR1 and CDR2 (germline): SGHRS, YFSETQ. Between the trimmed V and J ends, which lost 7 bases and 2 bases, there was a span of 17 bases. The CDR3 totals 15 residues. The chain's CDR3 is CASHRAAGTTDTQYF. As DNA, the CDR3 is TGCGCCAGCCACAGGGCGGCGGGAACCACAGATACGCAGTATTTT.

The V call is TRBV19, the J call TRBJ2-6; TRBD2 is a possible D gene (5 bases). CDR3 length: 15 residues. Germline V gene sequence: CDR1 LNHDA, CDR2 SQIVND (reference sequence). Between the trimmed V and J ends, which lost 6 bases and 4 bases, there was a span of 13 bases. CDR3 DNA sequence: TGTGCCAGTAGCCGACGGGAAGTGGGGGCCAACGTCCTGACTTTC. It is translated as CASSRREVGANVLTF.

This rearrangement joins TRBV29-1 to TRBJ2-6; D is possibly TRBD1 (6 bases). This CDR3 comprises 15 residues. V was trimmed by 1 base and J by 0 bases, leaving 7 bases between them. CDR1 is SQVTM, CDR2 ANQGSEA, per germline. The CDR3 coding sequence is TGCAGCGTTGAAGCAGGGGACTCTGGGGCCAACGTCCTGACTTTC. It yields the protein CSVEAGDSGANVLTF.

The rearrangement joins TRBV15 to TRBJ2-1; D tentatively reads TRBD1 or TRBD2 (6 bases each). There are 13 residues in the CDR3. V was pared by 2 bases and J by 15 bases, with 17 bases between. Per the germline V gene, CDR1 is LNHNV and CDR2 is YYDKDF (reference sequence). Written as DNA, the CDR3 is TGTGCCACCAGCAGATCCTTAGGGGGGTGGCTGTTCTTC. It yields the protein CATSRSLGGWLFF.

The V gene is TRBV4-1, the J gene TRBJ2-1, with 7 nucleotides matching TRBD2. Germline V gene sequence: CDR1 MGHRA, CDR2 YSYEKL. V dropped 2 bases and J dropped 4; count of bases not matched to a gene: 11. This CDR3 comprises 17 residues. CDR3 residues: CASSQQLAELGYNEQFF. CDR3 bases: TGCGCCAGCAGCCAACAGCTAGCGGAGTTGGGTTACAATGAGCAGTTCTTC.

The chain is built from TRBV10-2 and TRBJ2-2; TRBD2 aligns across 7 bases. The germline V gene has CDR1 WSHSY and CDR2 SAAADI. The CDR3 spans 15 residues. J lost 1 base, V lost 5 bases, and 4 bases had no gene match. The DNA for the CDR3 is TGCGCCAGCAGTTCCGGGACTAAGAACACCGGGGAGCTGTTTTTT. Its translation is CASSSGTKNTGELFF.

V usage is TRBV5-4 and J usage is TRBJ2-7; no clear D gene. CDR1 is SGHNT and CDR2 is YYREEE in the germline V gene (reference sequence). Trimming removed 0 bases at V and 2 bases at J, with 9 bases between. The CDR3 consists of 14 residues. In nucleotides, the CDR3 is TGTGCCAGCAGCTTGGCAGACGGAACCTACGAGCAGTACTTC. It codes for CASSLADGTYEQYF.

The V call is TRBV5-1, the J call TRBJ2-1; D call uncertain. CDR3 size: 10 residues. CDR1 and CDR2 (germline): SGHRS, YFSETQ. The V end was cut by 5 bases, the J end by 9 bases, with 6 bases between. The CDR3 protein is CASSHLEQFF. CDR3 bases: TGCGCCAGCAGTCATCTTGAGCAGTTCTTC.

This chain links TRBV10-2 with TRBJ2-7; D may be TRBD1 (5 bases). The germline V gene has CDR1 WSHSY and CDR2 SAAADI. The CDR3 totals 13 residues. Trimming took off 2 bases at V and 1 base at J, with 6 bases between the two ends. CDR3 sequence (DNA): TGCGCCAGCAGTGAGGGACAATCCTACGAGCAGTACTTC. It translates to CASSEGQSYEQYF.